This T cell receptor beta chain is from a study of CD8+CD57+ T cells in acquired aplastic anemia. From germline, CDR1 is DFQATT and CDR2 SNEGSKA (reference sequence). The junction had 15 bases not matched to a gene; V was cut back by 3 bases and J by 3 bases. The CDR3 length is 17 residues. Profiling of TCR beta VDJ combinations and CDR3 sequences used genomic DNA as template. TCRdb independently ran MiXCR on the reads; one entry per CDR3 protein. The table has fewer than 200,000 distinct CDR3 sequences, about two thirds seen once; the top ten hold 40% to 55%. Individuals selected for sequencing had exhibited CD8+CD57+ cell expansion on flow cytometry.

The specimen sequenced was sorted CD4+, CD8+, or CD8+CD57+ T cells (not recorded which) from PBMCs. The J gene is TRBJ1-2, the V gene TRBV20-1; 8 positions agree with TRBD1. The TCR originated in a human donor with aplastic anemia. Here the CDR3 DNA reads TGCAGTGCTAGGTCTAGCAGGGGGCGGCAGTGGGACTATGGCTACACCTTC. This sequence encodes CSARSSRGRQWDYGYTF.